This T cell receptor (beta chain) emerged from a study of early T cells in non-severe SARS-CoV-2 infection. This clonotype has at least ten counts. V shed 6 bases and J shed 1 base, with 9 bases lying between them. The germline V gene encodes CDR1 LNHDA and CDR2 SQIVND (reference sequence). This CDR3 contains 13 residues. TCRdb recomputed calls from the 5' RACE reads with MiXCR, one row per CDR3 protein. The repertoire consists of fewer than 50,000 distinct CDR3 sequences, with less than 8.5% occurring once and the leading ten covering 6.5% to 9.5%. This clonotype was obtained from an adult who was a healthcare worker with PCR-confirmed SARS-CoV-2 infection or an uninfected control (not recorded which). The sequenced sample consisted of whole blood. The rearrangement joins TRBV19 to TRBJ1-1; D gene uncertain. CDR3 DNA: TGTGCCAGTAGGTATATTTCGAACACTGAAGCTTTCTTT. This sequence encodes CASRYISNTEAFF.